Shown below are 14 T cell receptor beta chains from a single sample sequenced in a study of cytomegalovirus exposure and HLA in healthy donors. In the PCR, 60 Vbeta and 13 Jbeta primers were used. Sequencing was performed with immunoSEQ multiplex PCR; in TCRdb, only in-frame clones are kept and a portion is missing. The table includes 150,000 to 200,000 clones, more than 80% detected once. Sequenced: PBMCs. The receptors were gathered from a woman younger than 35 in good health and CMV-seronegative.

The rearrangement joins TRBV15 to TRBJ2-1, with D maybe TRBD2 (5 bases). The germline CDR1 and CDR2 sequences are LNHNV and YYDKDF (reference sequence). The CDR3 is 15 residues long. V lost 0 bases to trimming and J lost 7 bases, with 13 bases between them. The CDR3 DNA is TGTGCCACCAGCAGAGAACTAGGCAGCGGTAATGAGCAGTTCTTC. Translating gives CATSRELGSGNEQFF.

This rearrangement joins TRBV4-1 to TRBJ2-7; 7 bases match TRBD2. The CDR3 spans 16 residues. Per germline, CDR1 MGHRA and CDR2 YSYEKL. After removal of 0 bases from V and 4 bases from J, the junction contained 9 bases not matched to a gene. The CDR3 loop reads CASSQDPGGGGYEQYF. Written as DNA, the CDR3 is TGCGCCAGCAGCCAAGATCCTGGCGGGGGAGGGTACGAGCAGTACTTC.

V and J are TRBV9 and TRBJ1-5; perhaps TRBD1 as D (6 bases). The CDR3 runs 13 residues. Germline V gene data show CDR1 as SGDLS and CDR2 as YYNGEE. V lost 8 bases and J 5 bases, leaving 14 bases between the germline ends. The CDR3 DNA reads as TGTGCCAGTCCCACAGGGACGGATCAGCCCCAGCATTTT. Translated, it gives CASPTGTDQPQHF.

The CDR3 reads CASAEPQGGNTGELFF. As DNA, the CDR3 is TGTGCCAGCGCGGAACCACAGGGGGGTAACACCGGGGAGCTGTTTTTT. J is TRBJ2-2 and V is TRBV7-9; 8 bases are shared with TRBD1. There are 16 residues in the CDR3. V shed 8 bases, J shed 2 bases, and the junction held 10 bases outside the gene matches. Germline lookup yields CDR1 SEHNR and CDR2 FQNEAQ (reference sequence).

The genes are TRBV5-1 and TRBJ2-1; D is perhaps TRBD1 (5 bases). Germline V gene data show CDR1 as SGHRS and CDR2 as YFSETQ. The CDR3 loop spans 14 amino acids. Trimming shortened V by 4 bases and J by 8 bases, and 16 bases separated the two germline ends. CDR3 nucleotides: TGCGCCAGCAGCCTCGGACAAGTCGGCGATGAGCAGTTCTTC. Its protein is CASSLGQVGDEQFF.

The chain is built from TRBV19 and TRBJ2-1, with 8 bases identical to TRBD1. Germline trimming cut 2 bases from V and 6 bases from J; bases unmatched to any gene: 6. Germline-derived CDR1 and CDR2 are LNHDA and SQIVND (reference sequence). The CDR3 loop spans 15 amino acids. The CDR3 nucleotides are TGTGCCAGTAGTATATGGACAGGGTACGGCAATGAGCAGTTCTTC. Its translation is CASSIWTGYGNEQFF. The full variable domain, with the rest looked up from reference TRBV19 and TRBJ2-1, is DGGITQSPKYLFRKEGQNVTLSCEQNLNHDAMYWYRQDPGQGLRLIYYSQIVNDFQKGDIAEGYSVSREKKESFPLTVTSAQKNPTAFYLCASSIWTGYGNEQFFGPGTRLTVL.

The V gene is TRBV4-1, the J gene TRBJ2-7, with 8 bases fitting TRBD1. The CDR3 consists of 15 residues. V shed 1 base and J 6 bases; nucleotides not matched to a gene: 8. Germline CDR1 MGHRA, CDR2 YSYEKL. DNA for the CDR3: TGCGCCAGCAGCCAAGTGACAGGGGTGGAGGCCGAGCAGTACTTC. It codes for CASSQVTGVEAEQYF.

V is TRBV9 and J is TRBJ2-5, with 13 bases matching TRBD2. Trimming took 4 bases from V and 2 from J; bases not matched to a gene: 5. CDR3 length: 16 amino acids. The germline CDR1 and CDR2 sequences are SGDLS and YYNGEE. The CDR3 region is CASSPRLAGGQETQYF. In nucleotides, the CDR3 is TGTGCCAGCAGCCCCCGACTAGCGGGAGGTCAAGAGACCCAGTACTTC.

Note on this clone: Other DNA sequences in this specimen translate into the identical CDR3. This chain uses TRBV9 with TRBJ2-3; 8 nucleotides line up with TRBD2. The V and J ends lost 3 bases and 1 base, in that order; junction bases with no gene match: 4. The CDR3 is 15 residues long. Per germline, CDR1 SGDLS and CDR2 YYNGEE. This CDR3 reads CASSGTSGRTDTQYF. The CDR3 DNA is TGTGCCAGCAGCGGAACTAGCGGACGCACAGATACGCAGTATTTT.

As DNA, the CDR3 is TGCGCCAGCAGTGAGGACCCACCGGGACTAGCGGCCGAGCAGTACTTC. Translation gives CASSEDPPGLAAEQYF. The V call is TRBV10-1, the J call TRBJ2-7; 11 bases align to TRBD2. V gave up 2 bases and J gave up 6 bases; unmatched junction bases: 9. CDR1 is WNHNN and CDR2 is SYGVQD in the germline V gene (reference sequence). This CDR3 contains 16 residues.

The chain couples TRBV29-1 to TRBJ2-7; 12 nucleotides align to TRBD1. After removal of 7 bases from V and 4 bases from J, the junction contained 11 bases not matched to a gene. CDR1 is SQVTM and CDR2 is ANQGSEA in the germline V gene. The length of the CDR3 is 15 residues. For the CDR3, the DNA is TGCAGCGGTAGGATGGGACAGGGGGCACTATACGAGCAGTACTTC. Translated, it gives CSGRMGQGALYEQYF.

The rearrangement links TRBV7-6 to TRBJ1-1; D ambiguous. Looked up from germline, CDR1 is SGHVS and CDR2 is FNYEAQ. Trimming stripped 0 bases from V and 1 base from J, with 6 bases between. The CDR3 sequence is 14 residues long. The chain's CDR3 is CASSLARGNTEAFF. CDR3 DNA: TGTGCCAGCAGCTTAGCGCGGGGGAACACTGAAGCTTTCTTT.

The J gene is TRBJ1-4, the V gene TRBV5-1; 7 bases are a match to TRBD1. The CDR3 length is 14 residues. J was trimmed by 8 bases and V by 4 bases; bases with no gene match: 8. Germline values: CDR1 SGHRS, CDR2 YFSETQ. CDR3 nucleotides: TGCGCCAGCAGCCGAACAGGGGAGCGGGAAAAACTGTTTTTT. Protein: CASSRTGEREKLFF.

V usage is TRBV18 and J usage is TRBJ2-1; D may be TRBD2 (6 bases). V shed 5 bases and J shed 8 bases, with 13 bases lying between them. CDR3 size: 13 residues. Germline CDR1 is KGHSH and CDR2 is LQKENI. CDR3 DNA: TGTGCCAGCTCAGCCCCGGCGGGATATGAGCAGTTCTTC. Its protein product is CASSAPAGYEQFF.